This T cell receptor (beta chain) was recorded in a study of early T cells in non-severe SARS-CoV-2 infection. CDR1 SEHNR and CDR2 FQNEAQ come from the germline V gene (reference sequence). The CDR3 runs to 18 residues. The junction had 7 bases not matched to a gene; V was cut back by 0 bases and J by 0 bases. One entry per CDR3 protein, called by TCRdb with MiXCR from the 5' RACE reads. The sample has roughly 67,000 distinct CDR3 sequences, 12% seen once; the top ten hold 1.5% to 2%. The sequenced material came from whole blood. This clonotype was sampled from an adult who was a healthcare worker with PCR-confirmed SARS-CoV-2 infection or an uninfected control (not recorded which). The genes are TRBV7-9 and TRBJ2-1; 8 bases are a match to TRBD2. The CDR3, as DNA: TGTGCCAGCAGCTTAGCCGCGAGCGGGGGTCGCTCCTACAATGAGCAGTTCTTC. Protein: CASSLAASGGRSYNEQFF.